This T cell receptor beta chain derives from a study of identical twins. On this clonotype: Its specificity is not known. A read error may account for a junction end that differs from germline.

TCRdb recomputed calls from the 5' RACE reads with MiXCR, one row per CDR3 protein. The sample lists under 800,000 distinct CDR3 sequences, 21% occurring once. The CDR3 is made up of 15 amino acids. Study-level findings and limits: Not following the same donors, the study drew its conclusions from cross-sectional statistical analysis.

These same data were also listed under a study on T cells expressing NK-cell markers.

Sequences were obtained from PBMCs. The rearrangement joins TRBV12-3 or TRBV12-4 to TRBJ2-5; 11 bases agree with TRBD2. This TCR was sampled from a young woman in good health. The CDR3 bases are TGTGCCAGCAGTTCGTTAGCGGGGGGGCCAGAGAACCAGTACTTC. Its translation: CASSSLAGGPENQYF.